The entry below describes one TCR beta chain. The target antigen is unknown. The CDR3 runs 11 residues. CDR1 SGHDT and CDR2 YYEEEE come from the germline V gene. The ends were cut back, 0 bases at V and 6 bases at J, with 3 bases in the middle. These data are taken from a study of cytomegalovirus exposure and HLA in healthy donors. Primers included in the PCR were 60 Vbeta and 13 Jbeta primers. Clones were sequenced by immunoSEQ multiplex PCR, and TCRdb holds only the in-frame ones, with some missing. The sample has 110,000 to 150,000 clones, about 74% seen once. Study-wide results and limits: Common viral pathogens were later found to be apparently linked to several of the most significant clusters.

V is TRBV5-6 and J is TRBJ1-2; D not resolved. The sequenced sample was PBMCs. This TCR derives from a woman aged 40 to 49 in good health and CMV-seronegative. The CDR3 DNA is TGTGCCAGCAGCTTGGCTGATGGCTACACCTTC. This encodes CASSLADGYTF. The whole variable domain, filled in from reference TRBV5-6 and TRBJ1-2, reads DAGVTQSPTHLIKTRGQQVTLRCSPKSGHDTVSWYQQALGQGPQFIFQYYEEEERQRGNFPDRFSGHQFPNYSSELNVNALLLGDSALYLCASSLADGYTFGSGTRLTVV.